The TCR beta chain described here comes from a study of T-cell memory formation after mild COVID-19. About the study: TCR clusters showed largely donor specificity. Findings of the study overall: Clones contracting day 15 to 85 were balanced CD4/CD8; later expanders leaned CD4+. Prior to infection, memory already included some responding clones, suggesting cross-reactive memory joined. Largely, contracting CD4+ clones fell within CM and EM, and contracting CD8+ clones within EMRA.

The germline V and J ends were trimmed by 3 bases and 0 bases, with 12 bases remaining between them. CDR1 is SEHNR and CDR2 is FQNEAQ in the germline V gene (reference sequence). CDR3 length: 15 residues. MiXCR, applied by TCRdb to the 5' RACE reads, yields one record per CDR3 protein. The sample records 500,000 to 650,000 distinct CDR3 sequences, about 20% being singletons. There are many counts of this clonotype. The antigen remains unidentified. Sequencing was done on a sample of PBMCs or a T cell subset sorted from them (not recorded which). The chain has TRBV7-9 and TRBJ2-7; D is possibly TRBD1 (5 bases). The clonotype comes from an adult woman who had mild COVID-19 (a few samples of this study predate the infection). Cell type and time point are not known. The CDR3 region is CASSFTRVGSYEQYF. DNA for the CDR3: TGTGCCAGCAGCTTTACCAGGGTGGGCTCCTACGAGCAGTACTTC.